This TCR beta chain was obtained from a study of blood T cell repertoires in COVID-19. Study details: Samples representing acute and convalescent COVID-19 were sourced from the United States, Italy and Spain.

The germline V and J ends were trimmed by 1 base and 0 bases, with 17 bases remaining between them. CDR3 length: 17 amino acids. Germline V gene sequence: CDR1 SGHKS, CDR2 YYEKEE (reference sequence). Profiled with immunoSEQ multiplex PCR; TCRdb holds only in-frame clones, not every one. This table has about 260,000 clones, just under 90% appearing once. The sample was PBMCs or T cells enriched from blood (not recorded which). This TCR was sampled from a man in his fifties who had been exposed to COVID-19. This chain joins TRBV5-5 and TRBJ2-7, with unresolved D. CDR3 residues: CASSLIEWQASSYEQYV. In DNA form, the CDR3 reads TGTGCCAGCAGCTTGATCGAGTGGCAGGCAAGCTCCTACGAGCAGTACGTC.